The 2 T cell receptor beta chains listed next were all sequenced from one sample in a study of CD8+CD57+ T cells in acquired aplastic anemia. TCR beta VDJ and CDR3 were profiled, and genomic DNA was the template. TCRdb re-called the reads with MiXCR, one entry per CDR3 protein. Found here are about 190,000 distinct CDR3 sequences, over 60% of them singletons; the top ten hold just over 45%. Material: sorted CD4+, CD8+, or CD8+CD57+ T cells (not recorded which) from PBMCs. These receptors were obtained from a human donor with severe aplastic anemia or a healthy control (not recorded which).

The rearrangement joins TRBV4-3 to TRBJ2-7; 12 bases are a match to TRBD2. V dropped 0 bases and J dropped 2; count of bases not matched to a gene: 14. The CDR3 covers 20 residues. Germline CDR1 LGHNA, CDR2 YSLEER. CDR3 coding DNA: TGCGCCAGCAGCCAAGAAGCTCCCGGGACTAGCGGGCGCCATCCCTACGAGCAGTACTTC. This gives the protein CASSQEAPGTSGRHPYEQYF.

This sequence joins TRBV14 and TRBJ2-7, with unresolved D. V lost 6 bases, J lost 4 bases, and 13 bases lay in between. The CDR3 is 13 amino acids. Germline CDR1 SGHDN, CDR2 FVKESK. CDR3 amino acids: CASSVGQWYEQYF. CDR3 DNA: TGTGCCAGCAGTGTAGGGCAGTGGTACGAGCAGTACTTC.